This T cell receptor (beta chain) was sequenced during a study of cytomegalovirus exposure and HLA in healthy donors. Points from the study as a whole: Using a false discovery rate of 0.05, a later analysis showed that approximately 18,000 TCR beta sequences were associated with HLA alleles. In vitro testing confirmed three CMV-associated chains as specific for CMV antigens.

Primers included in the PCR were 60 Vbeta and 13 Jbeta primers. The data were produced by immunoSEQ multiplex PCR, yet TCRdb's version contains in-frame clones alone and is incomplete. The table lists about 100,000 clones. On this clone itself: Its specificity is unknown.

The CDR3 consists of 12 residues. Germline-derived CDR1 and CDR2 are LGHNA and YNFKEQ. The V and J ends lost 4 bases and 8 bases, in that order; junction bases with no gene match: 1. The chain has TRBV4-2 and TRBJ2-1, with 8 bases aligning to TRBD2. Sequences were obtained from PBMCs. The sequence came from a girl aged 5-17 years in good health and CMV-seropositive. The CDR3 is CASSPGGDEQFF. CDR3 in DNA: TGTGCCAGCAGCCCCGGGGGGGATGAGCAGTTCTTC.